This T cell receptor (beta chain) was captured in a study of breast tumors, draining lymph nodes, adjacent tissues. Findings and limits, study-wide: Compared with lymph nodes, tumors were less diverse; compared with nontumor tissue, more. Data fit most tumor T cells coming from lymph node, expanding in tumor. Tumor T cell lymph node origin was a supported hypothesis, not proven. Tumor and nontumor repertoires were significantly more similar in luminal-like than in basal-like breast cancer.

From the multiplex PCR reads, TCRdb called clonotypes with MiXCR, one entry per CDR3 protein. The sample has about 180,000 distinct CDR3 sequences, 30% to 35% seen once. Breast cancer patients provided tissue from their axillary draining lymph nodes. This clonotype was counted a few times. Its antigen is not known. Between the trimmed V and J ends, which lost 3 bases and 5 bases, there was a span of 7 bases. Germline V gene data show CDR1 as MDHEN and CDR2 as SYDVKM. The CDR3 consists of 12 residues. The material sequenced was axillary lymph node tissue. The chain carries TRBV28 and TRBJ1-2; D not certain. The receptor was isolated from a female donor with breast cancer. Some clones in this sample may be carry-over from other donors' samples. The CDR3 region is CASSFAGYGYTF. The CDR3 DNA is TGTGCCAGCAGTTTCGCAGGATATGGCTACACCTTC.